This is a list of T cell receptor beta chains from one sample in a study of PD-1 blockade in mismatch repair-deficient tumors. Measured with immunoSEQ multiplex PCR; TCRdb has only the in-frame clones, and not every one. The sample lists 120,000 or so clones; approximately 86% were seen once. Sequenced here: peripheral blood, sampled 44 weeks after starting pembrolizumab. All receptors come from an adult with mismatch repair-deficient cancer. The CDR3 runs from the conserved cysteine through the conserved F or W. The D gene is left open where the match is weak. Not every row has a clone size; where given, it reads once, few, many or a size class.

cdr3_aa cdr3_nt clone_size v_call cdr3_length d_call j_call
CASSPHRGEGPQHF TGTGCCAGCAGTCCGCACAGGGGGGAAGGGCCCCAGCATTTT . TRBV28 14 TRBD1 TRBJ1-5
CASSPQKSETQYF TGTGCCAGCTCACCACAAAAATCTGAGACCCAGTACTTC . TRBV18 13 . TRBJ2-5
CASSSDGGMGGLQHF TGTGCCAGCAGTTCCGACGGAGGAATGGGAGGGCTCCAGCATTTT . TRBV27 15 . TRBJ1-5
CASSLERRTNYGYTF TGTGCCAGCAGCTTGGAGAGAAGAACTAACTATGGCTACACCTTC . TRBV5-5 15 . TRBJ1-2
CASSQVASSYEQYF TGCGCCAGCAGCCAAGTCGCGTCCTCCTACGAGCAGTACTTC . TRBV4-1 14 . TRBJ2-7
CASSYSRTISTDTQYF TGCGCCAGCAGCTATTCACGGACTATCAGCACAGATACGCAGTATTTT . TRBV23-1 16 . TRBJ2-3
CASSLKGIPNTEAFF TGTGCCAGCAGCTTGAAGGGTATCCCGAACACTGAAGCTTTCTTT . TRBV5-4 15 . TRBJ1-1
CASSPGTSGRRVYEQYF TGTGCCAGCAGCCCTGGGACTAGCGGGAGAAGGGTCTACGAGCAGTACTTC . TRBV5-6 17 TRBD2 TRBJ2-7
CASSSGDFTDTQYF TGTGCCAGTTCCTCAGGGGACTTCACAGATACGCAGTATTTT . TRBV19 14 . TRBJ2-3
CASIPRPGGTGELFF TGTGCCAGCATCCCACGGCCTGGGGGCACCGGGGAGCTGTTTTTT . TRBV6-5 15 . TRBJ2-2
CASSENRGPPSGNTIYF TGTGCCAGCAGTGAAAACAGGGGTCCCCCCTCTGGAAACACCATATATTTT . TRBV28 17 TRBD1 TRBJ1-3
CASSLALGELPYEQYF TGCGCCAGCAGCTTGGCCTTGGGGGAGCTACCCTACGAGCAGTACTTC . TRBV5-1 16 . TRBJ2-7
CASSFGTGATYEQYF TGTGCCAGCAGTTTCGGGACAGGGGCTACCTACGAGCAGTACTTC . TRBV27 15 TRBD1 TRBJ2-7
CASSPPWAGPLGQTQYF TGTGCCAGCAGCCCCCCCTGGGCAGGTCCTCTGGGGCAGACCCAGTACTTC . TRBV11-2 17 . TRBJ2-5
CASSGGEAFF TGTGCCAGCAGTGGAGGGGAAGCTTTCTTT few TRBV6-1 10 . TRBJ1-1
CASRQVTSPDEQYF TGTGCCAGCAGGCAAGTGACTAGTCCCGACGAGCAGTACTTC once TRBV5-8 14 . TRBJ2-7
CASSEGAPNEKLFF TGTGCCAGCAGTGAGGGGGCCCCGAATGAAAAACTGTTTTTT . TRBV25-1 14 . TRBJ1-4
CASSFVRVSSYNEQFF TGTGCCAGCAGCTTCGTCAGGGTAAGCTCCTACAATGAGCAGTTCTTC . TRBV5-4 16 . TRBJ2-1
CASSISGGRGTGELFF TGTGCCAGTAGTATTTCGGGCGGGAGGGGCACCGGGGAGCTGTTTTTT . TRBV19 16 TRBD2 TRBJ2-2
CASSLSGTSWSEQFF TGTGCCAGCAGCTTATCTGGGACTAGTTGGTCTGAGCAGTTCTTC . TRBV11-3 15 TRBD2 TRBJ2-1
CASSRDFPYEQYF TGTGCCAGTAGCCGAGACTTTCCCTACGAGCAGTACTTC . TRBV19 13 . TRBJ2-7
CASSKGYESSYEQYF TGTGCCAGCTCAAAGGGATACGAAAGCTCCTACGAGCAGTACTTC . TRBV28 15 . TRBJ2-7
CASTRISNQPQHF TGTGCCAGCACTAGGATTAGCAATCAGCCCCAGCATTTT . TRBV6-6 13 . TRBJ1-5
CASGLGQHRQPQHF TGTGCTAGTGGTTTGGGCCAACACCGACAGCCCCAGCATTTT . TRBV12-5 14 . TRBJ1-5
CASSLAWDRHNEQFF TGCGCCAGCAGCTTGGCCTGGGACAGACACAATGAGCAGTTCTTC . TRBV5-1 15 TRBD1 TRBJ2-1
CASSFTRTLENTGELFF TGCGCCAGCAGCTTTACTAGGACACTTGAGAACACCGGGGAGCTGTTTTTT . TRBV5-1 17 . TRBJ2-2
CASSVGVGSIQETQYF TGTGCCAGCAGCGTAGGGGTGGGATCCATCCAAGAGACCCAGTACTTC . TRBV9 16 . TRBJ2-5
CAWRGISGAGGYYGYTF TGTGCCTGGAGAGGTATCTCGGGGGCAGGGGGATACTATGGCTACACCTTC . TRBV30 17 TRBD1 TRBJ1-2
CSAEEMETQYF TGCAGTGCCGAGGAGATGGAGACCCAGTACTTC . TRBV20-1 11 . TRBJ2-5